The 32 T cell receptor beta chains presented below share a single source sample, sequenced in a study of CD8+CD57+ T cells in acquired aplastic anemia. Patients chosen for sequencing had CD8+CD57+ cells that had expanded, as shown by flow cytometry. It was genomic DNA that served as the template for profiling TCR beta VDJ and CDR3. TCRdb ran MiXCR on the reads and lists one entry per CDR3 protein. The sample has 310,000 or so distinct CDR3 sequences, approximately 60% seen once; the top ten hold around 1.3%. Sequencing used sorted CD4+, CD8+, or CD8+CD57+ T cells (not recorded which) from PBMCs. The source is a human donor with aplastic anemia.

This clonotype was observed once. The CDR3: CASSAGLQNTEAFF. CDR3 in DNA: TGTGCCAGCAGCGCGGGATTACAGAACACTGAAGCTTTCTTT. V and J are TRBV7-3 and TRBJ1-1; D remains ambiguous. Per germline, CDR1 SGHTA and CDR2 FQGTGA. V was cut by 5 bases and J by 1 base, with 11 bases left in between. CDR3 length equals 14 residues.

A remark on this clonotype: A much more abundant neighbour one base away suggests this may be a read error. CDR3 protein: CANRPDRGRGTNYGYTF. The CDR3 region has the DNA TGTGCCAACAGACCGGACAGGGGGCGCGGTACTAACTATGGCTACACCTTC. The rearrangement uses TRBV6-1 and TRBJ1-2; TRBD1 matches at 11 bases. V was clipped by 10 bases and J by 0 bases; unmatched bases: 13. This CDR3 comprises 17 residues. Germline V CDR1 and CDR2: MNHNS, SASEGT.

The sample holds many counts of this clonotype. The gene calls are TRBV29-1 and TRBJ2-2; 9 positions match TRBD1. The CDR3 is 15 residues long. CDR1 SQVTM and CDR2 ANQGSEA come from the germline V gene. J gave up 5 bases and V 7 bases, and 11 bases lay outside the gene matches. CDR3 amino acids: CSARRTGGGTGELFF. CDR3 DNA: TGCAGCGCAAGGCGTACAGGGGGCGGGACCGGGGAGCTGTTTTTT.

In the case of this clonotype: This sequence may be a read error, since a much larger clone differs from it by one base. CDR3 in DNA: TGTGCCGGCTCACCAGGCAGGGAGAGCACTGAAGCTTTCTTT. This translates into CAGSPGRESTEAFF. The rearrangement uses TRBV18 and TRBJ1-1, with D possibly TRBD1 on 5 matching bases. CDR3 length: 14 residues. Germline CDR1 is KGHSH and CDR2 is LQKENI.

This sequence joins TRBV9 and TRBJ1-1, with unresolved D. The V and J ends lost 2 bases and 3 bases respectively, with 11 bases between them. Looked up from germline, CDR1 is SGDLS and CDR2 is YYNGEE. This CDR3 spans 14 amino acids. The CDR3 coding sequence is TGTGCCAGCAGCGTGGGTCGTAAGGACACTGAAGCTTTCTTT. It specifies CASSVGRKDTEAFF. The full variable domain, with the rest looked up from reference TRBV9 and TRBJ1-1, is DSGVTQTPKHLITATGQRVTLRCSPRSGDLSVYWYQQSLDQGLQFLIQYYNGEERAKGNILERFSAQQFPDLHSELNLSSLELGDSALYFCASSVGRKDTEAFFGQGTRLTVV.

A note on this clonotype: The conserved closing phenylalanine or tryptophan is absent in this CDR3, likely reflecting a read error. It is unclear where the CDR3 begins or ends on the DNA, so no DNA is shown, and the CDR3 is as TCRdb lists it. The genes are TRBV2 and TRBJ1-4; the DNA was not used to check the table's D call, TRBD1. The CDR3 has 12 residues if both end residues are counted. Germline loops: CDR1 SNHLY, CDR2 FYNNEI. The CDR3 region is CATRQGEAFFGQ.

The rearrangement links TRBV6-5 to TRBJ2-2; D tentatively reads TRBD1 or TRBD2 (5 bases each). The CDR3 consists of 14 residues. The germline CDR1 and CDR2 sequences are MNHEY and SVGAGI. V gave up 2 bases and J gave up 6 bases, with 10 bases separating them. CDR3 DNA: TGTGCCAGCAGTTACCTAGGGGACGCCGGGGAGCTGTTTTTT. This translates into CASSYLGDAGELFF.

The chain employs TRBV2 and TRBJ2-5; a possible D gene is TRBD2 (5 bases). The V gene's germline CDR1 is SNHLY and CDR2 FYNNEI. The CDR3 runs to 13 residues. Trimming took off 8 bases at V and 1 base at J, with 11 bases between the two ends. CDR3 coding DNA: TGTGCCAGCGGCCGGGATCTCCAAGAGACCCAGTACTTC. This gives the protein CASGRDLQETQYF.

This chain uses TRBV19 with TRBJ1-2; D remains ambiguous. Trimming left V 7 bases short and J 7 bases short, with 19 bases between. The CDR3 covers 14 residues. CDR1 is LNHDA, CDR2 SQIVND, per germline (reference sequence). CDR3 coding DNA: TGTGCCAGTACAGATGGTCTTGGGCTAAGTGGCTACACCTTC. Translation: CASTDGLGLSGYTF.

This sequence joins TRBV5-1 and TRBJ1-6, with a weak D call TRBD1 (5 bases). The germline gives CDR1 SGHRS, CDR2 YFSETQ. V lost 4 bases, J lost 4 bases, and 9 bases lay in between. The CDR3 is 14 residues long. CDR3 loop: CASSGDGYNSPLHF. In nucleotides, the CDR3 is TGCGCCAGCAGCGGGGACGGATATAATTCACCCCTCCACTTT.

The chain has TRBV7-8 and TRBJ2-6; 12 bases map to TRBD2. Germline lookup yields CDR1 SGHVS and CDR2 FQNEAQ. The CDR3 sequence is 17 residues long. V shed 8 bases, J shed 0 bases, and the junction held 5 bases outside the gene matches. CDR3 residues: CASRPSGGVSGANVLTF. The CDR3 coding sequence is TGTGCCAGCCGCCCTAGCGGGGGGGTCTCTGGGGCCAACGTCCTGACTTTC. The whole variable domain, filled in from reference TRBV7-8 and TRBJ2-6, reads GAGVSQSPRYKVAKRGQDVALRCDPISGHVSLFWYQQALGQGPEFLTYFQNEAQLDKSGLPSDRFFAERPEGSVSTLKIQRTQQEDSAVYLCASRPSGGVSGANVLTFGAGSRLTVL.

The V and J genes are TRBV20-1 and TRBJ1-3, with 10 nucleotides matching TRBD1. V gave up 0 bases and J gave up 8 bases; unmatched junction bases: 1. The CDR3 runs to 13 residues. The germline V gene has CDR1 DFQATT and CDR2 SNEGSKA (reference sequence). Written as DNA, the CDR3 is TGCAGTGCTAGAGATGGGACAGGGGACACCATATATTTT. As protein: CSARDGTGDTIYF.

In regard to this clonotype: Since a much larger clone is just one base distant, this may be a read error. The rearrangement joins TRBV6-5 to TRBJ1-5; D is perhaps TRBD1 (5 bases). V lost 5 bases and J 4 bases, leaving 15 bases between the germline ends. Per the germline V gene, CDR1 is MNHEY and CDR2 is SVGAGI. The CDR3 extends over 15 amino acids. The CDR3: CASSITGEGNQPQHF. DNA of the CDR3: TGTGCCAGCAGTATTACGGGAGAGGGGAATCAGCCCCAGCATTTT.

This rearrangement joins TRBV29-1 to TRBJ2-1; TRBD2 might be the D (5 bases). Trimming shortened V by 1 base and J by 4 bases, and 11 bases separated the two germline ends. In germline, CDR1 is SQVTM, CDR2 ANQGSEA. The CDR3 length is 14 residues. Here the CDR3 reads CSVEARVGYNEQFF. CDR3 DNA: TGCAGCGTTGAAGCGAGGGTTGGGTACAATGAGCAGTTCTTC.

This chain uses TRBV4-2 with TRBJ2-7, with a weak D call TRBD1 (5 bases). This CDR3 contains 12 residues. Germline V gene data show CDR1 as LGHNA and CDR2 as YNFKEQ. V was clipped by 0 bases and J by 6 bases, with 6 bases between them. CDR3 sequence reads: CASSQEGAEQYF. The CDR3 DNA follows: TGTGCCAGCAGCCAAGAAGGGGCCGAGCAGTACTTC.

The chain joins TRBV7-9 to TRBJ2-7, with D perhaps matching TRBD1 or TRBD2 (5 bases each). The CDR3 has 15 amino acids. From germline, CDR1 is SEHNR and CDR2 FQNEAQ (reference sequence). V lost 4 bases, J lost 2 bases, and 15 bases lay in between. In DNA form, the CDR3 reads TGTGCCAGCAGCTCGACCGGGACGGAAACCTACGAGCAGTACTTC. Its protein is CASSSTGTETYEQYF.

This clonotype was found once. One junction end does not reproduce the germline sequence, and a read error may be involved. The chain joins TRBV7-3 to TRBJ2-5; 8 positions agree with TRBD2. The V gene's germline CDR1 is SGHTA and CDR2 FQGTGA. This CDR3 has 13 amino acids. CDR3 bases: TGTCCCAGCGGCTTCAGCGGGGGACAGACCCAGTACTTC. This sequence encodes CPSGFSGGQTQYF.

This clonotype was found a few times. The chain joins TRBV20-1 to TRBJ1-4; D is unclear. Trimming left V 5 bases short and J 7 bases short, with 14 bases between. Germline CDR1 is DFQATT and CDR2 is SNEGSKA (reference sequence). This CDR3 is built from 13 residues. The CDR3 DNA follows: TGCAGTGCTGCGGGAGGACTTGGTGAAAAACTGTTTTTT. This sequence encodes CSAAGGLGEKLFF.

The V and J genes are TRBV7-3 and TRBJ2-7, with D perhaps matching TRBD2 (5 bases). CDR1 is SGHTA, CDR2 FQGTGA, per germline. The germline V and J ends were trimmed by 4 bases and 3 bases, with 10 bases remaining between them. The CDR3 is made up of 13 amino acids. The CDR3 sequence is CASSSQLGYEQYF. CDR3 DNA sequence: TGTGCCAGCAGCTCACAACTAGGCTACGAGCAGTACTTC.

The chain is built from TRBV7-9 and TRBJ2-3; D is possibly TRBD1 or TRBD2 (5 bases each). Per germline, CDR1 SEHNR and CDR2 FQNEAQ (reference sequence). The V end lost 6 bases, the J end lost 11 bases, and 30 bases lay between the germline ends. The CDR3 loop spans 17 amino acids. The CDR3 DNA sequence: TGTGCCAGCAGAGTTCGTCCGGGGATGGACACCGGGGAGCAGCAGTATTTT. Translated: CASRVRPGMDTGEQQYF.

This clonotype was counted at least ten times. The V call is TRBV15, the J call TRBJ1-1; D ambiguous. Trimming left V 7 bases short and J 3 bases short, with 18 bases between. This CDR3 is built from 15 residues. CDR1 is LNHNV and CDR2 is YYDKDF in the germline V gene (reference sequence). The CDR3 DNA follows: TGTGCCACCAACCGAGACGCTGATTCGGACACTGAAGCTTTCTTT. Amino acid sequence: CATNRDADSDTEAFF.

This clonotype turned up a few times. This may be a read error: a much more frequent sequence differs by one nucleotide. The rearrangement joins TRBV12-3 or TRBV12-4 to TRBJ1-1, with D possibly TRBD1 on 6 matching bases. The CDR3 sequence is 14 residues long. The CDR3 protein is CASSLTGMNTEALF. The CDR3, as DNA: TGTGCCAGCAGTTTAACAGGGATGAACACTGAAGCTCTCTTT.

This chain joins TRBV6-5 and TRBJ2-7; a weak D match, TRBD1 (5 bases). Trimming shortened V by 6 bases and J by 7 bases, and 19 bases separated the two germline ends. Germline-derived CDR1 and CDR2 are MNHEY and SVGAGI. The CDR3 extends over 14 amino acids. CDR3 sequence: CASRLQDAGLEQYF. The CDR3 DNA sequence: TGTGCCAGCAGATTACAGGATGCCGGGTTGGAGCAGTACTTC.

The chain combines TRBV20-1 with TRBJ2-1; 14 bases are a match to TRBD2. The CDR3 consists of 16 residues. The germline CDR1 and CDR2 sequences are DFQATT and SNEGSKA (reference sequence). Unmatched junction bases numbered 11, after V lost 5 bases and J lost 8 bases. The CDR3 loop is CSAFRLAGGPGDEQFF. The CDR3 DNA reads TGCAGTGCTTTTCGACTAGCGGGAGGGCCCGGGGATGAGCAGTTCTTC.

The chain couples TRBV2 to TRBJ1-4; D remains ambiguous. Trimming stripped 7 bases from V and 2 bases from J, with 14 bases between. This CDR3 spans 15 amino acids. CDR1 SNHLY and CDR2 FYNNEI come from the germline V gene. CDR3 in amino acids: CASTISQETNEKLFF. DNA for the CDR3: TGTGCCAGCACGATTAGCCAGGAGACTAATGAAAAACTGTTTTTT.

In DNA form, the CDR3 reads TGTGCCAGCAGCTTCCGGCGGGGGAACACTGAAGCTTTCTTT. Its protein is CASSFRRGNTEAFF. The chain has TRBV5-8 and TRBJ1-1; the D is unclear. CDR3 length equals 14 residues. Trimming pared 2 bases from V and 1 base from J, leaving 9 bases between. Germline lookup yields CDR1 SGHTS and CDR2 YDEGEE.

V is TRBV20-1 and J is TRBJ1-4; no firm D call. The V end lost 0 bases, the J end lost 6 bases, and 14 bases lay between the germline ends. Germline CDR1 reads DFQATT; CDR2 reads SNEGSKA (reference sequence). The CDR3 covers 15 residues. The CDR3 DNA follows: TGCAGTGCTAGAGATCTGGGCAGGCCCGATGAAAAACTGTTTTTT. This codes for CSARDLGRPDEKLFF.

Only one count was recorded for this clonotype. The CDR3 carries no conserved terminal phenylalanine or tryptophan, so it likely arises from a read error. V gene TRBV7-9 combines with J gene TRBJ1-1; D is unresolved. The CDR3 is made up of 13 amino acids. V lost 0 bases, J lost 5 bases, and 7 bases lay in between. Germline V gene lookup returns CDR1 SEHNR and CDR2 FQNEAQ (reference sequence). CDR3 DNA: TGTGCCAGCAGCTTAGCCACACCGACTGAAGCTTTCCTT. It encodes CASSLATPTEAFL.

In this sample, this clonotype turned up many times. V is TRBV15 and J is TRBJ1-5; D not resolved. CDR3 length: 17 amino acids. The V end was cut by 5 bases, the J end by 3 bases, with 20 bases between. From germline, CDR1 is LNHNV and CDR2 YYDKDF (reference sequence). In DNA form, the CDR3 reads TGTGCCACCAGCTCCTCAAGGTTGGCAGTTGCCAATCAGCCCCAGCATTTT. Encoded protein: CATSSSRLAVANQPQHF.

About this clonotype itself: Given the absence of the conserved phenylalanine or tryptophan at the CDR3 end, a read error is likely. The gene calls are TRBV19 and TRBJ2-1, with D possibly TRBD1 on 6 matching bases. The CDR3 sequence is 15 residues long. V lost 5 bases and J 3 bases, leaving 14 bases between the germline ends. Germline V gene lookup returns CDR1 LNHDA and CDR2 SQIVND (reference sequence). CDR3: CASSLGQSFYNEQFL. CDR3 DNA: TGTGCCAGTAGTCTCGGACAGAGCTTCTACAATGAGCAGTTCCTC.

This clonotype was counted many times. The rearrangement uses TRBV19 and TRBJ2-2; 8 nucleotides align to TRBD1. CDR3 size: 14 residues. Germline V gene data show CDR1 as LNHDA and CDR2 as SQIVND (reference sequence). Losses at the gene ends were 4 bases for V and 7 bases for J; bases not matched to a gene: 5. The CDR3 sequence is CASSSQGARGELFF. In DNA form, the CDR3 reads TGTGCCAGTAGTAGCCAGGGGGCGCGCGGGGAGCTGTTTTTT.

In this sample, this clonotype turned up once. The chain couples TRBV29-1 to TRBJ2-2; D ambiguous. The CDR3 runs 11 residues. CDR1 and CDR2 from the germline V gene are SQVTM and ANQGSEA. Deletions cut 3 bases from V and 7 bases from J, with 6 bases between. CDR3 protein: CSVDMDGELFF. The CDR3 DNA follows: TGCAGCGTTGATATGGACGGGGAGCTGTTTTTT.